The 13 T cell receptor beta chains given below trace back to one sample, sequenced in a study of shared clonotypes between healthy human individuals. Here immunoSEQ multiplex PCR was the method, and the copy in TCRdb shows in-frame clones only, minus some. The profile covers millions of clones, with roughly 95% appearing a single time and about 1.1% taken by the ten largest. Selected positively for CCR7 and CD45RO-negative, naive CD8 cells excluded terminally differentiated effector memory CD45RA+ cells. The sequencing sample was made of naive CD8+ T cells sorted from blood. The receptors originated from a man aged 18-30 years in good health.

The CDR3 loop is CAISASSSGNQPQHF. The CDR3 nucleotides read TGTGCCATCAGTGCCAGCAGCTCAGGCAATCAGCCCCAGCATTTT. The chain carries TRBV10-3 and TRBJ1-5; D remains unclear. The CDR3 loop spans 15 amino acids. V dropped 4 bases and J dropped 2 bases, with 12 bases sitting between them. Germline V CDR1 and CDR2: ENHRY, SYGVKD.

The rearrangement joins TRBV13 to TRBJ1-1, with unresolved D. CDR1 is PRHDT, CDR2 FYEKMQ, per germline (reference sequence). The V end lost 4 bases, the J end lost 1 base, and 19 bases lay between the germline ends. The CDR3 covers 17 residues. The CDR3: CASSSTSRFEENTEAFF. CDR3 in DNA: TGTGCCAGCAGCTCGACGAGTCGATTTGAGGAGAACACTGAAGCTTTCTTT.

The V call is TRBV30, the J call TRBJ2-7, with D possibly matching TRBD1 (6 bases). Between the trimmed V and J ends, which lost 2 bases and 0 bases, there was a span of 11 bases. The CDR3 has 14 residues. CDR1 and CDR2 (germline): GTSNPN, SVGIG (reference sequence). CDR3 loop: CAWSLGASSYEQYF. The CDR3 DNA follows: TGTGCCTGGAGTCTGGGGGCAAGCTCCTACGAGCAGTACTTC.

This chain links TRBV2 with TRBJ1-2; TRBD1 matches at 11 bases. This CDR3 has 19 amino acids. V lost 10 bases to trimming and J lost 3 bases; unmatched junction nucleotides: 22. Germline CDR1 reads SNHLY; CDR2 reads FYNNEI. The CDR3 sequence is CAKGPIHLGQGAPHYGYTF. CDR3 in DNA: TGTGCCAAAGGCCCCATCCATCTCGGACAGGGGGCGCCCCACTATGGCTACACCTTC.

The genes are TRBV2 and TRBJ2-2, with TRBD1 matching 10 bases. The V and J ends lost 7 bases and 1 base, in that order; junction bases with no gene match: 6. Germline-derived CDR1 and CDR2 are SNHLY and FYNNEI. There are 16 residues in the CDR3. The CDR3 here is CASNPWDRGNTGELFF. CDR3 DNA: TGTGCCAGCAACCCGTGGGACAGGGGGAACACCGGGGAGCTGTTTTTT. The full variable domain, rest sourced from reference TRBV2 and TRBJ2-2, is EPEVTQTPSHQVTQMGQEVILRCVPISNHLYFYWYRQILGQKVEFLVSFYNNEISEKSEIFDDQFSVERPDGSNFTLKIRSTKLEDSAMYFCASNPWDRGNTGELFFGEGSRLTVL.

This sequence joins TRBV29-1 and TRBJ1-2, with D perhaps TRBD1 (5 bases). The CDR3 extends over 16 amino acids. CDR1 and CDR2 from the germline V gene are SQVTM and ANQGSEA. The ends were cut back, 7 bases at V and 8 bases at J, with 29 bases in the middle. The CDR3 sequence is CSALNPVGRLFGGYTF. The CDR3, as DNA: TGCAGCGCTCTAAACCCGGTGGGGCGGCTATTCGGAGGCTACACCTTC. Filled out from reference TRBV29-1 and TRBJ1-2, the complete variable domain reads SAVISQKPSRDICQRGTSLTIQCQVDSQVTMMFWYRQQPGQSLTLIATANQGSEATYESGFVIDKFPISRPNLTFSTLTVSNMSPEDSSIYLCSALNPVGRLFGGYTFGSGTRLTVV.

The V call is TRBV7-8, the J call TRBJ2-7, with TRBD2 matching over 10 bases. J gave up 4 bases and V 10 bases, and 10 bases lay outside the gene matches. The CDR3 extends over 14 amino acids. Per the germline V gene, CDR1 is SGHVS and CDR2 is FQNEAQ. CDR3 region: CATKWGTSEYEQYF. CDR3 DNA: TGTGCCACCAAGTGGGGGACTAGCGAGTACGAGCAGTACTTC.

This chain connects TRBV7-2 to TRBJ2-3; the match to TRBD1 covers 9 bases. The CDR3 contains 18 residues. V lost 5 bases and J lost 1; bases outside the gene matches: 13. The germline gives CDR1 SGHTA, CDR2 FQGNSA. Here the CDR3 reads CASSVPMGQGGGTDTQYF. Here the CDR3 DNA reads TGTGCCAGCAGCGTCCCCATGGGACAGGGTGGCGGCACAGATACGCAGTATTTT.

The chain employs TRBV7-2 and TRBJ2-7; 7 bases map to TRBD2. The CDR3 has 16 residues. Trimming at V came to 5 bases and at J to 7 bases, leaving 17 bases not matched to a gene. The germline gives CDR1 SGHTA, CDR2 FQGNSA. The CDR3 loop is CASSVISGAGVGEQYF. In DNA, the CDR3 is TGTGCCAGCAGCGTCATCAGTGGGGCGGGAGTAGGTGAGCAGTACTTC.

The chain couples TRBV5-1 to TRBJ2-3; 7 bases are a match to TRBD2. The germline V gene encodes CDR1 SGHRS and CDR2 YFSETQ. This CDR3 region has 15 residues. The V and J ends lost 0 bases and 5 bases, in that order; junction bases with no gene match: 6. Here the CDR3 DNA reads TGCGCCAGCAGCTTGGGACTAGCAATTGGAGATACGCAGTATTTT. Encoded protein: CASSLGLAIGDTQYF.

This CDR3 reads CASSLTTGTHEQYF. The CDR3 DNA is TGTGCCAGCAGCTTGACTACAGGGACTCACGAGCAGTACTTC. The chain is built from TRBV7-9 and TRBJ2-7; D is possibly TRBD1 or TRBD2 (6 bases each). The V end lost 3 bases, the J end lost 5 bases, and 14 bases lay between the germline ends. CDR1 SEHNR and CDR2 FQNEAQ come from the germline V gene (reference sequence). The CDR3 has 14 residues.

The chain couples TRBV4-3 to TRBJ2-1, with TRBD2 as a possible D gene (5 bases). Trimming left V 4 bases short and J 3 bases short, with 13 bases between. Germline-derived CDR1 and CDR2 are LGHNA and YSLEER. The CDR3 is made up of 15 amino acids. The CDR3 loop reads CASSPQNGGYNEQFF. Written as DNA, the CDR3 is TGCGCCAGCAGCCCCCAAAACGGAGGCTACAATGAGCAGTTCTTC.

The V and J genes are TRBV5-4 and TRBJ2-7, with D possibly TRBD1 on 6 matching bases. CDR3 length: 15 amino acids. V gave up 0 bases and J gave up 1 base, with 11 bases separating them. Germline values: CDR1 SGHNT, CDR2 YYREEE (reference sequence). The CDR3 loop is CASSLAQGRSYEQYF. The CDR3 region has the DNA TGTGCCAGCAGCTTGGCGCAGGGGAGATCCTACGAGCAGTACTTC.